This is a list of T cell receptor beta chains from one sample in a study of blood T cell repertoires in COVID-19. Profiling relied on immunoSEQ multiplex PCR, and the TCRdb table lists in-frame clones only, not all of them. The data show about 100,000 clones, around nine tenths seen once. Sequencing was done on a sample of peripheral blood. The receptors originated from a man in his 70s with acute or convalescent COVID-19. Both conserved end residues are part of each CDR3.

V	J	CDR3
TRBV29-1	TRBJ1-2	CSVRLGGTNYGYTF
TRBV27	TRBJ1-5	CASSFKGLGQGRGYSNQPQHF
TRBV3-1/TRBV3-2	TRBJ1-2	CASMPTTGKTYGYTF
TRBV27	TRBJ1-5	CASSRTGALNSNQPQHF
TRBV30	TRBJ1-6	CAWSRRDRYSPLHF
TRBV6-6	TRBJ2-5	CASRRKRGLGERETQYF
TRBV24-1	TRBJ2-1	CATSLAGGTYNEQFF
TRBV28	TRBJ1-4	CASVDRSNEKLFF
TRBV5-5	TRBJ2-7	CASSTSGAYEQYF
TRBV6-5	TRBJ1-4	CASSNRDREGKLFF
TRBV6-5	TRBJ1-6	CASSQAGVESPLHF
TRBV7-2	TRBJ1-4	CASSQKQGWEEKLFF
TRBV5-1	TRBJ1-2	CASSRLTGENHGYTF
TRBV29-1	TRBJ1-1	CSVGAGMNTEAFF
TRBV4-2	TRBJ2-5	CASSQNDRSSRETQYF
TRBV7-8	TRBJ2-2	CASSLVGVRNTGELFF
TRBV19	TRBJ1-2	CASRIPLREKQGYTF
TRBV18	TRBJ2-7	CASSPARSYEQYF
TRBV4-2	TRBJ1-4	CASSQAGTGNEKLFF